The clone carrying this T cell receptor beta chain occurred many times. These data belong to a study of molecular identifiers for immune sequencing clone quantification. The ends were cut back, 2 bases at V and 4 bases at J, with 14 bases in the middle. This CDR3 region has 15 residues. Germline loops: CDR1 PRHDT, CDR2 FYEKMQ (reference sequence). Listed TCR primers, together with previously described methods, were used for the bulk TCR libraries. One entry per CDR3 protein results from TCRdb running MiXCR on the PCR reads. The profile shows about 640,000 distinct CDR3 sequences, less than 20% of them singletons. Naive CD8 T cells were picked out by sorting for CD8+CD4-CCR7+CD45RA+.

The receptor's source is a human donor in good health. Some libraries in this study had Jurkat cell RNA spiked in. The material sequenced was naive CD8+ T cells from blood, with Jurkat cell RNA spiked in. Regarding subset: FACS-sorted CD8+CD4-CCR7+CD45RA+ naive T cells. This sequence joins TRBV13 and TRBJ1-1; D is possibly TRBD1 (5 bases). The CDR3 nucleotides are TGTGCCAGCAGCTTACGTGCAGGGAGGTTCACTGAAGCTTTCTTT. Protein sequence: CASSLRAGRFTEAFF.